The T cell receptor beta chain under discussion was sequenced for a study of cytotoxic CD8 clonotypes in ibrutinib-treated CLL. For the study at large: Complete response was seen in 2 patients and partial in some 25; about 12 progressed and about 15 stayed remitted after a median approximately 70 months.

V was cut by 4 bases and J by 4 bases, with 10 bases left in between. CDR1 is SGHDN, CDR2 FVKESK, per germline. The CDR3 consists of 13 residues. The method was immunoSEQ multiplex PCR; TCRdb's version includes in-frame clones alone and lacks a portion of them. The data contain 120,000 to 150,000 clones, approximately 90% of them singletons. Source: PBMCs, taken after 12 months of ibrutinib treatment. This receptor was taken from a human donor with chronic lymphocytic leukemia. V is TRBV14 and J is TRBJ1-2; tentatively, D is TRBD1 (5 bases). CDR3 DNA sequence: TGTGCCAGCAGCCGTGAGGGGCCCTATGGCTACACCTTC. Translated: CASSREGPYGYTF.